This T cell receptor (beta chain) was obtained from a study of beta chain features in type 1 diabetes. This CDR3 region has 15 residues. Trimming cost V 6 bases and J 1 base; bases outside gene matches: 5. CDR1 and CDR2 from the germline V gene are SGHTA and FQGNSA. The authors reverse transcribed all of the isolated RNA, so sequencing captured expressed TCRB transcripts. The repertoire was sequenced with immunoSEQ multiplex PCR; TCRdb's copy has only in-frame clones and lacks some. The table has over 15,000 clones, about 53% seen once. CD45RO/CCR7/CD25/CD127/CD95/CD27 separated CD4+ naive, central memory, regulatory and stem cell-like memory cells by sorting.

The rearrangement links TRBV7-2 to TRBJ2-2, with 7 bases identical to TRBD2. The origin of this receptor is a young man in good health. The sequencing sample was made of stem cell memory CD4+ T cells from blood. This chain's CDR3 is CASRAAGVNTGELFF. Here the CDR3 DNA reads TGTGCCAGCAGGGCGGCGGGAGTGAACACCGGGGAGCTGTTTTTT. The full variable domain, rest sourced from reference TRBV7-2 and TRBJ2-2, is GAGVSQSPSNKVTEKGKDVELRCDPISGHTALYWYRQSLGQGLEFLIYFQGNSAPDKSGLPSDRFSAERTGGSVSTLTIQRTQQEDSAVYLCASRAAGVNTGELFFGEGSRLTVL.